This T cell receptor (beta chain) was profiled in a study of T cells after yellow fever vaccination. Overall study findings and caveats: FACS-sorted repertoires could contain abundant clonotypes contaminating from the bulk population. Boosting was followed by the reappearance of most primary-vaccination clones (about 96% CD4, roughly 90% CD8).

In the case of this clonotype: What it recognizes is unknown.

TCRdb reprocessed the 5' RACE reads with MiXCR, giving one entry per CDR3 protein. The sample has some 300,000 distinct CDR3 sequences, around 3.6% seen once; the top ten hold less than 25%. The CDR3 extends over 18 amino acids. Trimming cost V 7 bases and J 5 bases; bases outside gene matches: 21. CDR1 is SGHRS and CDR2 is YFSETQ in the germline V gene. The sample in question was PBMCs, obtained on the day of the yellow fever booster vaccination. This TCR was sampled from a man aged 18 to 29 who received the YFV17D yellow fever vaccine. The rearrangement links TRBV5-1 to TRBJ2-5; 9 bases are a match to TRBD2. As DNA, the CDR3 is TGCGCCAGCCGATCGGGTAGCGGGGGCCCGGGGGTAAGGGAGACCCAGTACTTC. Translation: CASRSGSGGPGVRETQYF.